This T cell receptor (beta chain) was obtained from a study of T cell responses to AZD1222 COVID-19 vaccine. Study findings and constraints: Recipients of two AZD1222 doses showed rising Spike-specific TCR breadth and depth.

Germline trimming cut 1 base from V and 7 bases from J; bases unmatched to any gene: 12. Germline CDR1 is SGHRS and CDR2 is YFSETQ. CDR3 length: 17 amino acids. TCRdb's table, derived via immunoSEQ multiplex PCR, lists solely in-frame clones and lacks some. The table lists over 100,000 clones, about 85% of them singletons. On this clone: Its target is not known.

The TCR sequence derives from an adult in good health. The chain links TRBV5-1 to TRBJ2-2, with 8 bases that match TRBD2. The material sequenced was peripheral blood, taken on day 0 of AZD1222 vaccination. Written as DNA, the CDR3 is TGCGCCAGCAGCTTGCACCAGGAGCGGGGGAAAATCGGGGAGCTGTTTTTT. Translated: CASSLHQERGKIGELFF.